These 8 T cell receptor beta chains were all obtained from the same sample, sequenced in a study of neurological immune-mediated disorders. TCRdb reanalysed the 5' RACE reads using MiXCR and keeps one entry per CDR3 protein. The data show some 70,000 distinct CDR3 sequences, with 3.4% seen just once and about 3.5% held by the top ten. Sequencing used PBMCs. All receptors come from a middle-aged man with multiple sclerosis.

This clonotype came up many times. The J gene is TRBJ2-5, the V gene TRBV5-1, with D uncertain. The ends were cut back, 3 bases at V and 2 bases at J, with 2 bases in the middle. Germline CDR1 is SGHRS and CDR2 is YFSETQ. The CDR3 length is 11 residues. CDR3 sequence: CASSYQETQYF. In DNA, the CDR3 is TGCGCCAGCAGCTATCAAGAGACCCAGTACTTC.

This clonotype was observed at least ten times. The chain joins TRBV7-9 to TRBJ2-7; 10 bases are a match to TRBD2. Trimming took 2 bases from V and 2 from J; bases not matched to a gene: 6. Per germline, CDR1 SEHNR and CDR2 FQNEAQ (reference sequence). This CDR3 comprises 16 residues. The CDR3 region has the DNA TGTGCCAGCAGCTTACTAGCGGGAGTAGGAACCTACGAGCAGTACTTC. Encoded protein: CASSLLAGVGTYEQYF.

This clonotype was counted many times. Written as DNA, the CDR3 is TGTGCCAGCAGCGTACGGAGGGCGGGGGTCACCTACAATGAGCAGTTCTTC. Its protein is CASSVRRAGVTYNEQFF. The chain is built from TRBV7-2 and TRBJ2-1; 7 bases map to TRBD2. The CDR3 has 17 amino acids. V shed 5 bases and J 2 bases; nucleotides not matched to a gene: 12. Looked up from germline, CDR1 is SGHTA and CDR2 is FQGNSA.

Many counts were recorded for this clonotype. This sequence joins TRBV27 and TRBJ2-4, with D perhaps TRBD1 (6 bases). Germline V lookup: CDR1 MNHEY, CDR2 SMNVEV (reference sequence). V dropped 5 bases and J dropped 2 bases, with 10 bases sitting between them. The CDR3 extends over 14 amino acids. In DNA, the CDR3 is TGTGCCAGCAGTGTCACAGGGTCCAAAAACATTCAGTACTTC. Its protein product is CASSVTGSKNIQYF.

At least ten counts were recorded for this clonotype. V gene TRBV5-1 combines with J gene TRBJ2-2; no clear D. Germline V CDR1 and CDR2: SGHRS, YFSETQ. The CDR3 consists of 16 residues. The V and J ends lost 0 bases and 0 bases respectively, with 9 bases between them. In nucleotides, the CDR3 is TGCGCCAGCAGCTTGGAGGCGACGGCGAACACCGGGGAGCTGTTTTTT. Translating gives CASSLEATANTGELFF. Based on the CDR3 plus reference TRBV5-1 and TRBJ2-2, the full variable domain is KAGVTQTPRYLIKTRGQQVTLSCSPISGHRSVSWYQQTPGQGLQFLFEYFSETQRNKGNFPGRFSGRQFSNSRSEMNVSTLELGDSALYLCASSLEATANTGELFFGEGSRLTVL.

The table lists this clonotype with many counts. The V gene is TRBV9, the J gene TRBJ1-5, with D unclear. The CDR3 loop spans 13 amino acids. Germline V CDR1 and CDR2: SGDLS, YYNGEE. V was shortened by 0 bases and J by 4 bases, with 5 bases between the two germline ends. CDR3 sequence: CASSVDMNQPQHF. The CDR3 DNA follows: TGTGCCAGCAGCGTAGATATGAATCAGCCCCAGCATTTT.

This clonotype was detected many times. V gene TRBV12-3 or TRBV12-4 combines with J gene TRBJ2-5, with 7 bases matching TRBD1. This CDR3 region has 14 residues. The V and J ends lost 5 bases and 1 base, in that order; junction bases with no gene match: 4. The CDR3 DNA follows: TGTGCCAGCAGTGGGACAGTAATCCAAGAGACCCAGTACTTC. This gives the protein CASSGTVIQETQYF.

This clonotype has a count of ten or more. The rearrangement links TRBV12-3 or TRBV12-4 to TRBJ1-1; D is unclear. V lost 0 bases and J 0 bases, leaving 14 bases between the germline ends. The CDR3 is made up of 17 amino acids. The CDR3 loop is CASSLAMAGRMNTEAFF. CDR3 nucleotides: TGTGCCAGCAGTTTAGCGATGGCAGGACGTATGAACACTGAAGCTTTCTTT.